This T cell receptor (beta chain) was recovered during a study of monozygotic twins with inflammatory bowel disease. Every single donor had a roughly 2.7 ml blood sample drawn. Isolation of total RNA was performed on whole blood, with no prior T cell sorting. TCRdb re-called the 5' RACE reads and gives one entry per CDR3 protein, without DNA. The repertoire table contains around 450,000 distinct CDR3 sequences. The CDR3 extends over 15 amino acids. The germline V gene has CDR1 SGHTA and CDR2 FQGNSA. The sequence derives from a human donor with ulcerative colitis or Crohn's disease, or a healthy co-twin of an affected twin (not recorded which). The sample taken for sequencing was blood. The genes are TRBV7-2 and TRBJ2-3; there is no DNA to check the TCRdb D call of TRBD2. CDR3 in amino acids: CASSRWTSPGNTQYF.